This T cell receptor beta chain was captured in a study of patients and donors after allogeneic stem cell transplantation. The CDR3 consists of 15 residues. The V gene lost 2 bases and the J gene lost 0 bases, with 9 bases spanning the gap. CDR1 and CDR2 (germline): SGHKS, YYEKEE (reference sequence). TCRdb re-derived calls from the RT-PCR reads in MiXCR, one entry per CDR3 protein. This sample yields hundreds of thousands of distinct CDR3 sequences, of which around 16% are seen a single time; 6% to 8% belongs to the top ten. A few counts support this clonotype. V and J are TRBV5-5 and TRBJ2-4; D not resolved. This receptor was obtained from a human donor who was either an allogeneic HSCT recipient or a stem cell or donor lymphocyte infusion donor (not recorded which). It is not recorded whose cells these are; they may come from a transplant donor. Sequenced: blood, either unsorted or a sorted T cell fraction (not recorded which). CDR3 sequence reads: CASSFSLIAKNIQYF. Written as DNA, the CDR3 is TGTGCCAGCAGCTTTTCATTAATAGCCAAAAACATTCAGTACTTC. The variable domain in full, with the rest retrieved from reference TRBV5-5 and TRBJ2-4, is DAGVTQSPTHLIKTRGQQVTLRCSPISGHKSVSWYQQVLGQGPQFIFQYYEKEERGRGNFPDRFSARQFPNYSSELNVNALLLGDSALYLCASSFSLIAKNIQYFGAGTRLSVL.